These T cell receptor beta chains were read from a single sample in a study of shared clonotypes between healthy human individuals. Here immunoSEQ multiplex PCR was the method, and the copy in TCRdb shows in-frame clones only, minus some. The data hold roughly 500,000 clones, with more than 65% observed a single time. Sequencing was carried out using PBMCs. The receptors were sampled from a woman aged 40 to 50 in good health. Some clones in this sample may be carry-over from other donors' samples. The CDR3 runs from the conserved cysteine through the conserved F or W. Fields, in order: clone size, J gene, V gene, D gene, CDR3 DNA, CDR3 protein. A D gene is named only where the DNA matches it firmly. Not all rows give a size; the values are once, few, many and, for expanded clones, a class.

abundance: many
j_gene: TRBJ2-5
v_gene: TRBV2
d_gene: TRBD1
CDR3nt: TGTGCCAGCAGCGCTATGGGGACAGGGATAGAGACCCAGTACTTC
CDR3aa: CASSAMGTGIETQYF

abundance: -
j_gene: TRBJ2-3
v_gene: TRBV10-3
d_gene: TRBD2
CDR3nt: TGTGCCATCAGGCAGGGTTTGGGTAGCGGGACCACAGATACGCAGTATTTT
CDR3aa: CAIRQGLGSGTTDTQYF

abundance: -
j_gene: TRBJ1-2
v_gene: TRBV28
d_gene: -
CDR3nt: TGTGCCAGCAGACTCCTCAGGGACCCTAGGGATGCTAACTATGGCTACACCTTC
CDR3aa: CASRLLRDPRDANYGYTF

abundance: -
j_gene: TRBJ1-5
v_gene: TRBV6-1
d_gene: -
CDR3nt: TGTGCCAGCAGTGAGGTCAGGGAACGCAATCAGCCCCAGCATTTT
CDR3aa: CASSEVRERNQPQHF

abundance: -
j_gene: TRBJ2-1
v_gene: TRBV9
d_gene: -
CDR3nt: TGTGCCAGCAGCGGCCGGGCCGACAATGAGCAGTTCTTC
CDR3aa: CASSGRADNEQFF

abundance: few
j_gene: TRBJ1-1
v_gene: TRBV6-1
d_gene: -
CDR3nt: TGTGCCAGCAGTGTAAAGACAGAGAACACTGAAGCTTTCTTT
CDR3aa: CASSVKTENTEAFF

abundance: few
j_gene: TRBJ1-4
v_gene: TRBV25-1
d_gene: -
CDR3nt: TGTGCCAGCAGTGATGGTAGGCGTTATGAAAAACTGTTTTTT
CDR3aa: CASSDGRRYEKLFF

abundance: -
j_gene: TRBJ2-5
v_gene: TRBV27
d_gene: TRBD2
CDR3nt: TGTGCCAGCAGTTTATCCTGGGAGGGGACCCAGTACTTC
CDR3aa: CASSLSWEGTQYF

abundance: -
j_gene: TRBJ2-1
v_gene: TRBV19
d_gene: TRBD2
CDR3nt: TGTGCCAGTAGTAGTCGGGTAGCGGGAGACCACTACAATGAGCAGTTCTTC
CDR3aa: CASSSRVAGDHYNEQFF

abundance: few
j_gene: TRBJ2-3
v_gene: TRBV7-2
d_gene: -
CDR3nt: TGTGCCAGCACCCTACTGGGGGCGGGCTTTACGCAGTATTTT
CDR3aa: CASTLLGAGFTQYF

abundance: -
j_gene: TRBJ1-1
v_gene: TRBV19
d_gene: -
CDR3nt: TGTGCCAGTAGTATAGATAGGAGGGCTGAAGCTTTCTTT
CDR3aa: CASSIDRRAEAFF

abundance: -
j_gene: TRBJ2-1
v_gene: TRBV7-9
d_gene: TRBD2
CDR3nt: TGTGCCAGCAGCCCCCGGACTAGCGGGAGGCCGTTGAATGAGCAGTTCTTC
CDR3aa: CASSPRTSGRPLNEQFF

abundance: -
j_gene: TRBJ2-3
v_gene: TRBV9
d_gene: -
CDR3nt: TGTGCCAGCAGCGTAGGGCAGGGGATGACAGATACGCAGTATTTT
CDR3aa: CASSVGQGMTDTQYF

abundance: few
j_gene: TRBJ1-1
v_gene: TRBV7-8
d_gene: -
CDR3nt: TGTGCCAGCAGCTTCAAAGGGAACACTGAAGCTTTCTTT
CDR3aa: CASSFKGNTEAFF

abundance: once
j_gene: TRBJ2-2
v_gene: TRBV4-2
d_gene: -
CDR3nt: TGTGCCAGCAGCCAGGGACAGAACACCGGGGAGCTGTTTTTT
CDR3aa: CASSQGQNTGELFF

abundance: -
j_gene: TRBJ1-3
v_gene: TRBV7-9
d_gene: -
CDR3nt: TGTGCCAGCAGCCCTAGAAGGAGCGACTCTGGAAACACCATATATTTT
CDR3aa: CASSPRRSDSGNTIYF

abundance: -
j_gene: TRBJ2-1
v_gene: TRBV9
d_gene: -
CDR3nt: TGTGCCAGCAGCGGAAGGGGTAGCTCCTACAATGAGCAGTTCTTC
CDR3aa: CASSGRGSSYNEQFF

abundance: -
j_gene: TRBJ1-5
v_gene: TRBV15
d_gene: -
CDR3nt: TGTGCCACCAGTCCGGGCAGGGATCGTCAGCCCCAGCATTTT
CDR3aa: CATSPGRDRQPQHF

abundance: -
j_gene: TRBJ2-2
v_gene: TRBV16
d_gene: -
CDR3nt: TGTGCCAGCAGCCAATCACAGGGAATCACCGGGGAGCTGTTTTTT
CDR3aa: CASSQSQGITGELFF

abundance: -
j_gene: TRBJ1-1
v_gene: TRBV7-9
d_gene: -
CDR3nt: TGTGCCAGCAGCCCCTCCGTGAACACTGAAGCTTTCTTT
CDR3aa: CASSPSVNTEAFF

abundance: -
j_gene: TRBJ1-1
v_gene: TRBV6-6
d_gene: TRBD1
CDR3nt: TGTGCCAGCAGTGAGAGGGACAGGGCTTACACTGAAGCTTTCTTT
CDR3aa: CASSERDRAYTEAFF

abundance: -
j_gene: TRBJ2-7
v_gene: TRBV19
d_gene: -
CDR3nt: TGTGCCAGTAGTACGGTGGCAGTTTCCTACGAGCAGTACTTC
CDR3aa: CASSTVAVSYEQYF

abundance: -
j_gene: TRBJ2-2
v_gene: TRBV6-1
d_gene: TRBD1
CDR3nt: TGTGCCAGCAGTGAACCCCGGCAGGGGGCGTTTGGGGAGCTGTTTTTT
CDR3aa: CASSEPRQGAFGELFF

abundance: -
j_gene: TRBJ1-1
v_gene: TRBV6-1
d_gene: TRBD1
CDR3nt: TGTGCCACTTACGACAGGGTCGGCACTGAAGCTTTCTTT
CDR3aa: CATYDRVGTEAFF

abundance: -
j_gene: TRBJ2-3
v_gene: TRBV7-3
d_gene: -
CDR3nt: TGTGCCAGCAGCTCGACCCCCGAGGGAGGTACGCAGTATTTT
CDR3aa: CASSSTPEGGTQYF

abundance: once
j_gene: TRBJ2-7
v_gene: TRBV2
d_gene: TRBD2
CDR3nt: TGTGCCAGCAAGGATCGGGGGGGGTCCTACGAGCAGTACTTC
CDR3aa: CASKDRGGSYEQYF

abundance: -
j_gene: TRBJ2-3
v_gene: TRBV18
d_gene: TRBD2
CDR3nt: TGTGCCAGCTCCGCGAAGCCCTGGACTAGCGACCCTAGCACAGATACGCAGTATTTT
CDR3aa: CASSAKPWTSDPSTDTQYF

abundance: -
j_gene: TRBJ2-7
v_gene: TRBV5-4
d_gene: TRBD1
CDR3nt: TGTGCCAGCAGCTTCCTGGGACAGGCGCCCTACGAGCAGTACTTC
CDR3aa: CASSFLGQAPYEQYF

abundance: -
j_gene: TRBJ2-7
v_gene: TRBV6-4
d_gene: TRBD2
CDR3nt: TGTGCCAGCAGTGACGGGCGGGAGGCCTACGAGCAGTACTTC
CDR3aa: CASSDGREAYEQYF

abundance: few
j_gene: TRBJ2-7
v_gene: TRBV9
d_gene: TRBD1
CDR3nt: TGTGCCAGCAGCGTATCGGGAGACAGGGGTTCCTACGAGCAGTACTTC
CDR3aa: CASSVSGDRGSYEQYF

abundance: -
j_gene: TRBJ1-1
v_gene: TRBV19
d_gene: -
CDR3nt: TGTGCCAGTAGGCAGGGGAGCATGAACACTGAAGCTTTCTTT
CDR3aa: CASRQGSMNTEAFF

abundance: once
j_gene: TRBJ1-5
v_gene: TRBV19
d_gene: TRBD1
CDR3nt: TGTGCCACCGGACAGGGAAGGAATCAGCCCCAGCATTTT
CDR3aa: CATGQGRNQPQHF

abundance: -
j_gene: TRBJ1-2
v_gene: TRBV28
d_gene: TRBD1
CDR3nt: TGTGCCAGCAGGCGACAGGGACCCGTAGGGGGCTACACCTTC
CDR3aa: CASRRQGPVGGYTF

abundance: -
j_gene: TRBJ2-1
v_gene: TRBV5-4
d_gene: -
CDR3nt: TGTGCCAGCAGCGGTAGCGGCTCCTACAATGAGCAGTTCTTC
CDR3aa: CASSGSGSYNEQFF

abundance: once
j_gene: TRBJ2-1
v_gene: TRBV7-6
d_gene: TRBD2
CDR3nt: TGTGCCAGCAGCTTAGGTGGGGGACTAGCGGGGACCCCAGGGCAGTTCTTC
CDR3aa: CASSLGGGLAGTPGQFF

abundance: -
j_gene: TRBJ2-2
v_gene: TRBV5-1
d_gene: TRBD1
CDR3nt: TGCGCCAGCAGCTTTACCAGGGGGCGAGGCACCGGGGAGCTGTTTTTT
CDR3aa: CASSFTRGRGTGELFF

abundance: once
j_gene: TRBJ1-2
v_gene: TRBV18
d_gene: -
CDR3nt: TGTGCCAGCTCACCACCCGTACGCTATGGCTACACCTTC
CDR3aa: CASSPPVRYGYTF

abundance: -
j_gene: TRBJ2-7
v_gene: TRBV11-1
d_gene: -
CDR3nt: TGTGCCAGCAGCTCGGGTGGTTACGAGCAGTACTTC
CDR3aa: CASSSGGYEQYF

abundance: once
j_gene: TRBJ1-4
v_gene: TRBV30
d_gene: -
CDR3nt: TGTGCCTGGAGTCACGCGGGGGGGTGGAATGAAAAACTGTTTTTT
CDR3aa: CAWSHAGGWNEKLFF

abundance: -
j_gene: TRBJ2-5
v_gene: TRBV2
d_gene: -
CDR3nt: TGTGCCAGCAGTGAATACGGACGCGAGACCCAGTACTTC
CDR3aa: CASSEYGRETQYF

abundance: -
j_gene: TRBJ1-4
v_gene: TRBV13
d_gene: -
CDR3nt: TGTGCCAGCAGCCCCGGTGTCGGTCATGAAAAACTGTTTTTT
CDR3aa: CASSPGVGHEKLFF

abundance: -
j_gene: TRBJ2-7
v_gene: TRBV4-3
d_gene: -
CDR3nt: TGCGCCAGCAGCCGGATGGGGGCGGGCGAGCAGTACTTC
CDR3aa: CASSRMGAGEQYF

abundance: once
j_gene: TRBJ2-1
v_gene: TRBV5-8
d_gene: -
CDR3nt: TGTGCCAGCAGCAGGACGAGGACAGGGGCGGGGGGTGAGCAGTTCTTC
CDR3aa: CASSRTRTGAGGEQFF

abundance: few
j_gene: TRBJ2-3
v_gene: TRBV11-2
d_gene: -
CDR3nt: TGTGCCAGCGGATTCACGTTAGCGGATACGCAGTATTTT
CDR3aa: CASGFTLADTQYF

abundance: -
j_gene: TRBJ1-4
v_gene: TRBV19
d_gene: -
CDR3nt: TGTGCCAGTAGTATGGGGGGAGAAAAACTGTTTTTT
CDR3aa: CASSMGGEKLFF

abundance: few
j_gene: TRBJ1-1
v_gene: TRBV30
d_gene: -
CDR3nt: TGTGCCTGGTGGGATATGTCGCTCACTGAAGCTTTCTTT
CDR3aa: CAWWDMSLTEAFF

abundance: -
j_gene: TRBJ1-1
v_gene: TRBV6-1
d_gene: -
CDR3nt: TGTGCCAGCAAGGAGGAGGCCGAAGCTTTCTTT
CDR3aa: CASKEEAEAFF

abundance: few
j_gene: TRBJ1-5
v_gene: TRBV7-9
d_gene: -
CDR3nt: TGTGCCAGCAGCGTACTGGACCAGCCCCAGCATTTT
CDR3aa: CASSVLDQPQHF

abundance: -
j_gene: TRBJ1-1
v_gene: TRBV2
d_gene: -
CDR3nt: TGTGCCAGCATAGGAGGATCTAATGAAGCTTTCTTT
CDR3aa: CASIGGSNEAFF

abundance: -
j_gene: TRBJ1-3
v_gene: TRBV28
d_gene: -
CDR3nt: TGTGCCAGCAGCCTAACTACGGACGGGACATCTGGAAACACCATATATTTT
CDR3aa: CASSLTTDGTSGNTIYF

abundance: -
j_gene: TRBJ2-3
v_gene: TRBV14
d_gene: -
CDR3nt: TGTGCCAGCAGCCATTCCGCCGGTACGGATACGCAGTATTTT
CDR3aa: CASSHSAGTDTQYF

abundance: -
j_gene: TRBJ1-4
v_gene: TRBV7-9
d_gene: -
CDR3nt: TGTGCCAGCAGCTTAGCCGGGGGTGGTGAAAAACTGTTTTTT
CDR3aa: CASSLAGGGEKLFF

abundance: -
j_gene: TRBJ1-4
v_gene: TRBV5-1
d_gene: TRBD1
CDR3nt: TGCGCCAGCAGCGGCGGGGACAGGGCAATTCATGAAAAACTGTTTTTT
CDR3aa: CASSGGDRAIHEKLFF

abundance: -
j_gene: TRBJ2-6
v_gene: TRBV14
d_gene: -
CDR3nt: TGTGCCAGCAGCCAATTTCCTAGCGTTGGGGCCAACGTCCTGACTTTC
CDR3aa: CASSQFPSVGANVLTF

abundance: -
j_gene: TRBJ2-1
v_gene: TRBV28
d_gene: -
CDR3nt: TGTGCCAGCAGTACGCGGGCTCACTCCTACAATGAGCAGTTCTTC
CDR3aa: CASSTRAHSYNEQFF

abundance: -
j_gene: TRBJ2-7
v_gene: TRBV11-2
d_gene: -
CDR3nt: TGTGCCAGCAGCTCAAGGACAGGAGGGTACGAGCAGTACTTC
CDR3aa: CASSSRTGGYEQYF

abundance: few
j_gene: TRBJ1-1
v_gene: TRBV5-3
d_gene: -
CDR3nt: TGTGCCAGAAGCTTTTCTCCCACAGGGCAAACCCCGAACACTGAAGCTTTCTTT
CDR3aa: CARSFSPTGQTPNTEAFF

abundance: -
j_gene: TRBJ1-6
v_gene: TRBV7-9
d_gene: -
CDR3nt: TGTGCCAGCAGCTTAGGGGGGTTGGTTTCACCCCTCCACTTT
CDR3aa: CASSLGGLVSPLHF

abundance: few
j_gene: TRBJ1-5
v_gene: TRBV4-1
d_gene: TRBD1
CDR3nt: TGCGCCAGCAGCCGCGGACAGGGCCCAACAAACAATCAGCCCCAGCATTTT
CDR3aa: CASSRGQGPTNNQPQHF